Listed here are 27 T cell receptor beta chains from one sample, sequenced in a study of vaccination effects on CD4 cells after COVID-19. Under the ViraFEST assay, PBMC were stimulated with viral peptide pools so that antigen-specific CD4+ T cells expanded. Sequencing was performed afterwards. After more than 8 days in culture, the CD4+ T cells were isolated. Nobody among the vaccine recipients had prior SARS-CoV-2 infection (nucleocapsid antibodies were negative). Sequenced by immunoSEQ multiplex PCR; TCRdb stores in-frame clones only, minus some. The data contain about 70,000 clones, about four fifths of them singletons. Their antigens remain unidentified. The starting material was CD4+ T cells from PBMCs cultured with SARS-CoV-2 spike peptides, obtained before COVID-19 vaccination. Source of these receptors: a human donor who received a COVID-19 vaccine.

The J gene is TRBJ1-5, the V gene TRBV5-4; D not certain. Germline lookup yields CDR1 SGHNT and CDR2 YYREEE (reference sequence). Trimming shortened V by 0 bases and J by 6 bases, and 7 bases separated the two germline ends. CDR3 size: 13 residues. The CDR3, as DNA: TGTGCCAGCAGCTTGGGTATTCGTCAGCCCCAGCATTTT. It is translated as CASSLGIRQPQHF.

The CDR3 reads CASSIQGGAYNEQFF. CDR3 DNA: TGTGCCAGTAGTATCCAAGGGGGCGCCTACAATGAGCAGTTCTTC. The rearrangement links TRBV19 to TRBJ2-1; 7 nucleotides match TRBD1. The germline V gene has CDR1 LNHDA and CDR2 SQIVND (reference sequence). V shed 3 bases, J shed 2 bases, and the junction held 4 bases outside the gene matches. CDR3 size: 15 residues.

The chain couples TRBV29-1 to TRBJ2-2; tentatively, D is TRBD2 (7 bases). This CDR3 region has 15 residues. V gave up 3 bases and J gave up 7 bases, with 18 bases separating them. CDR1 SQVTM and CDR2 ANQGSEA come from the germline V gene. The CDR3 DNA reads TGCAGCGTTGAGTTTGCGGGGGCTCAGGGCGGGGAGCTGTTTTTT. It encodes CSVEFAGAQGGELFF.

The J gene is TRBJ2-2, the V gene TRBV4-1; D perhaps matches TRBD1 (6 bases). Germline V gives CDR1 MGHRA, CDR2 YSYEKL. Trimming stripped 2 bases from V and 5 bases from J, with 12 bases between. CDR3 length equals 15 residues. CDR3 bases: TGCGCCAGCAGCCAACGAACAGGGTGGACCGGGGAGCTGTTTTTT. Protein sequence: CASSQRTGWTGELFF.

This clone was seen just once. The chain employs TRBV24-1 and TRBJ2-5; D remains ambiguous. V was cut by 1 base and J by 5 bases, with 10 bases left in between. There are 14 residues in the CDR3. Germline V lookup: CDR1 KGHDR, CDR2 SFDVKD. The DNA of the CDR3 is TGTGCCACCAGTGATTTCAGGTCCGGGGAGACCCAGTACTTC. This sequence encodes CATSDFRSGETQYF.

The chain recombines TRBV24-1 with TRBJ2-3, with a tentative D call TRBD2 (6 bases). Germline CDR1 and CDR2: KGHDR and SFDVKD. This CDR3 is built from 13 residues. Trimming removed 7 bases from V and 1 base from J, with 8 bases in between. The CDR3 sequence: CATSRLGTDTQYF. The CDR3 DNA follows: TGTGCCACCAGCCGACTAGGCACAGATACGCAGTATTTT.

The CDR3 sequence: CASSKRPGANYGYTF. Here the CDR3 DNA reads TGTGCCAGCAGCAAACGCCCAGGAGCTAACTATGGCTACACCTTC. The V gene is TRBV21-1, the J gene TRBJ1-2. TRBV21-1 is flagged as a pseudogene. This CDR3 region has 15 residues.

This clone was found once. The chain links TRBV7-3 to TRBJ2-2; 8 nucleotides line up with TRBD2. Germline assignment: CDR1 SGHTA and CDR2 FQGTGA. Trimming took 1 base from V and 8 from J; bases not matched to a gene: 9. CDR3 length: 16 residues. The CDR3 region is CASSLNGGAKFGELFF. The DNA of the CDR3 is TGTGCCAGCAGCTTAAACGGGGGGGCCAAATTTGGGGAGCTGTTTTTT.

V gene TRBV10-1 combines with J gene TRBJ1-2; D uncertain. CDR1 and CDR2 from the germline V gene are WNHNN and SYGVQD (reference sequence). V was clipped by 8 bases and J by 5 bases, with 9 bases between them. This CDR3 region has 11 residues. CDR3 coding DNA: TGCGCCAGCTCTGGAGGGTATGGCTACACCTTC. Encoded protein: CASSGGYGYTF.

The rearrangement joins TRBV5-1 to TRBJ1-4; 10 nucleotides agree with TRBD1. V dropped 3 bases and J dropped 6; count of bases not matched to a gene: 8. CDR1 is SGHRS, CDR2 YFSETQ, per germline. CDR3 size: 16 residues. The CDR3 loop is CASSSLGGQGDEKLFF. The CDR3 DNA follows: TGCGCCAGCAGCTCGCTGGGAGGACAGGGGGATGAAAAACTGTTTTTT.

Only a few counts were recorded for this clone. This rearrangement joins TRBV6-2 or TRBV6-3 to TRBJ1-5; 7 bases are a match to TRBD1. This CDR3 contains 16 residues. With V trimmed by 0 bases and J by 1 base, 3 bases remained unmatched. Germline V gene data show CDR1 as MNHEY and CDR2 as SVGEGT. This chain's CDR3 is CASSYSTGLSNQPQHF. CDR3 DNA sequence: TGTGCCAGCAGTTACTCGACAGGGTTGAGCAATCAGCCCCAGCATTTT.

The CDR3 nucleotides are TGTGCCAGCAGCGTAGACAGGATGGACCCCACTATTCAGTACTTC. It translates to CASSVDRMDPTIQYF. The rearrangement uses TRBV6-5 and TRBJ2-4, with D tentatively TRBD1 (6 bases). V lost 6 bases and J 10 bases, leaving 22 bases between the germline ends. Per the germline V gene, CDR1 is MNHEY and CDR2 is SVGAGI. There are 15 residues in the CDR3.

This chain uses TRBV7-8 with TRBJ2-1; 15 bases line up with TRBD2. The ends lost 5 bases at V and 5 bases at J; junction bases unmatched: 4. The CDR3 runs to 16 residues. Germline values: CDR1 SGHVS, CDR2 FQNEAQ. Here the CDR3 DNA reads TGTGCCAGCAGCCCTCGGACTAGCGGGGGGGACAATGAGCAGTTCTTC. Encoded protein: CASSPRTSGGDNEQFF.

Points on this clone: Other DNA sequences within the sample encode an identical CDR3. The J gene is TRBJ1-2, the V gene TRBV5-1; no clear D gene. From germline, CDR1 is SGHRS and CDR2 YFSETQ. The CDR3 is 14 residues long. Trimming cost V 0 bases and J 0 bases, with 6 bases left between them. This CDR3 reads CASSLGGSNYGYTF. Here the CDR3 DNA reads TGCGCCAGCAGCTTGGGCGGCTCTAACTATGGCTACACCTTC.

The V gene is TRBV7-8, the J gene TRBJ2-5; perhaps TRBD1 as D (6 bases). Germline V gives CDR1 SGHVS, CDR2 FQNEAQ. CDR3 length: 14 residues. V gave up 6 bases and J gave up 4 bases, with 15 bases separating them. Here the CDR3 reads CASSLTRGRETQYF. CDR3 nucleotides: TGTGCCAGCAGTTTGACCAGGGGAAGAGAGACCCAGTACTTC.

The sample holds one count of this clone. The J gene is TRBJ2-5, the V gene TRBV30, with TRBD1 as a possible D gene (6 bases). The CDR3 totals 14 residues. V lost 0 bases and J lost 7, with 15 bases in between. Germline loops: CDR1 GTSNPN, CDR2 SVGIG (reference sequence). CDR3 bases: TGTGCCTGGAGTGTACATGGGGGCCGGGGGACCCAGTACTTC. Translation gives CAWSVHGGRGTQYF.

In its sample, this clone was seen a few times. The chain is built from TRBV4-2 and TRBJ2-3; TRBD2 aligns across 7 bases. J was trimmed by 1 base and V by 3 bases; bases with no gene match: 7. CDR3 length equals 16 residues. CDR1 is LGHNA, CDR2 YNFKEQ, per germline. The CDR3 nucleotides read TGTGCCAGCAGCCAGGCCCGCACTAGCGGCACAGATACGCAGTATTTT. Its translation: CASSQARTSGTDTQYF.

The rearrangement uses TRBV4-3 and TRBJ1-1; no definite D call. This CDR3 has 15 residues. The germline gives CDR1 LGHNA, CDR2 YSLEER. V dropped 1 base and J dropped 1 base, with 10 bases sitting between them. CDR3 DNA: TGCGCCAGCAGCCAAGTCTGGCAGTCGAACACTGAAGCTTTCTTT. This sequence encodes CASSQVWQSNTEAFF.

The chain employs TRBV5-1 and TRBJ2-2; D might be TRBD2 (5 bases). Trimming stripped 5 bases from V and 7 bases from J, with 9 bases between. CDR1 and CDR2 from the germline V gene are SGHRS and YFSETQ. CDR3 length: 12 amino acids. CDR3 sequence: CASRGSGGELFF. CDR3 nucleotides: TGCGCCAGCAGGGGCAGCGGCGGGGAGCTGTTTTTT.

The rearrangement joins TRBV5-8 to TRBJ1-3; D is unclear. From germline, CDR1 is SGHTS and CDR2 YDEGEE. Deletions cut 2 bases from V and 4 bases from J, with 13 bases between. The CDR3 sequence is 15 residues long. The CDR3 loop is CASSFIALGGNTIYF. DNA for the CDR3: TGTGCCAGCAGCTTTATCGCACTGGGCGGAAACACCATATATTTT.

To note about this clone: The same CDR3 is also encoded by other DNA sequences in this sample. This chain joins TRBV18 and TRBJ2-3; D may be TRBD1 or TRBD2 (5 bases each). Trimming stripped 4 bases from V and 1 base from J, with 6 bases between. Germline V lookup: CDR1 KGHSH, CDR2 LQKENI. CDR3 length: 13 residues. CDR3 region: CASSLGGTDTQYF. DNA of the CDR3: TGTGCCAGCTCACTGGGGGGCACAGATACGCAGTATTTT.

The chain employs TRBV5-1 and TRBJ2-3; 11 nucleotides line up with TRBD2. V dropped 0 bases and J dropped 4; count of bases not matched to a gene: 7. Germline V gives CDR1 SGHRS, CDR2 YFSETQ. The CDR3 sequence is 17 residues long. CDR3 sequence reads: CASSLAVAGGPADTQYF. In nucleotides, the CDR3 is TGCGCCAGCAGCTTGGCAGTAGCGGGGGGGCCAGCAGATACGCAGTATTTT.

The chain combines TRBV5-6 with TRBJ2-4, with 8 bases identical to TRBD2. V lost 0 bases, J lost 1 base, and 6 bases stayed unmatched. In germline, CDR1 is SGHDT, CDR2 YYEEEE. The CDR3 has 17 residues. The CDR3 nucleotides read TGTGCCAGCAGCTTGGAGCGGGGGATGCTGGCCAAAAACATTCAGTACTTC. It yields the protein CASSLERGMLAKNIQYF.

This sequence joins TRBV7-3 and TRBJ2-3, with TRBD2 identical over 8 bases. Trimming at V came to 5 bases and at J to 2 bases, leaving 9 bases not matched to a gene. This CDR3 has 16 residues. The germline gives CDR1 SGHTA, CDR2 FQGTGA. The CDR3 nucleotides are TGTGCCAGCAGCGGGGGGGGTAGCGGGGACACAGATACGCAGTATTTT. It encodes CASSGGGSGDTDTQYF.

The rearrangement links TRBV7-7 to TRBJ1-6; possible D gene TRBD1, 5 bases. Germline loops: CDR1 SSHAT, CDR2 FNYEAQ (reference sequence). The V end was cut by 5 bases, the J end by 5 bases, with 16 bases between. The CDR3 is made up of 16 amino acids. The CDR3 region is CASSVLGLRDNSPLHF. The CDR3 nucleotides read TGTGCCAGCAGCGTTTTGGGGCTGAGGGATAATTCACCCCTCCACTTT.

The V gene is TRBV7-3, the J gene TRBJ2-1; D gene unclear. The CDR3 loop spans 18 amino acids. Germline CDR1 reads SGHTA; CDR2 reads FQGTGA. Trimming shortened V by 1 base and J by 8 bases, and 24 bases separated the two germline ends. The CDR3 sequence is CASSLNRPSSSFGDEQFF. As DNA, the CDR3 is TGTGCCAGCAGCTTAAACCGTCCTAGTTCAAGTTTTGGGGATGAGCAGTTCTTC.

The rearrangement uses TRBV6-5 and TRBJ1-1; the D gene is possibly TRBD1 (5 bases). Germline V lookup: CDR1 MNHEY, CDR2 SVGAGI. Trimming cost V 5 bases and J 1 base, with 11 bases left between them. CDR3 length equals 14 residues. The CDR3 is CASSIRGGNTEAFF. The CDR3 DNA reads TGTGCCAGCAGTATACGGGGGGGGAACACTGAAGCTTTCTTT.